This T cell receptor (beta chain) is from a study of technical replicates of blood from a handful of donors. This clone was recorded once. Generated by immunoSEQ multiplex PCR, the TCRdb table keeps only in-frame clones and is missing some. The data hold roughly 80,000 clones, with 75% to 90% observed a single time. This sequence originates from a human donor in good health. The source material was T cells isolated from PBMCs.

In DNA, the CDR3 is TGTGCCTGGAGAGATACAGGGGAATATGACTATGGCTACACCTTC. Translation: CAWRDTGEYDYGYTF. The chain recombines TRBV30 with TRBJ1-2; 7 nucleotides align to TRBD1. CDR1 is GTSNPN, CDR2 SVGIG, per germline (reference sequence). This CDR3 contains 15 residues. The ends lost 3 bases at V and 3 bases at J; junction bases unmatched: 10.